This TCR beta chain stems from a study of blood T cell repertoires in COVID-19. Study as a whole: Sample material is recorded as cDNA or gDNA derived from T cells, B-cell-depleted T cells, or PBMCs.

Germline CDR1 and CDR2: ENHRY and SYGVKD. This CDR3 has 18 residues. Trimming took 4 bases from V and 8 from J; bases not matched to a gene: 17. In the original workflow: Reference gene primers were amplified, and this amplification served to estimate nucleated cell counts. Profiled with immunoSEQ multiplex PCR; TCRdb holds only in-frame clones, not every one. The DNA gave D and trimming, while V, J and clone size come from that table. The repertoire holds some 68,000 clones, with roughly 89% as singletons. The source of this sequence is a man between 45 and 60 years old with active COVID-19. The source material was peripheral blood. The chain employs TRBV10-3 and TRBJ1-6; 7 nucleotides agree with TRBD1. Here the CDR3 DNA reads TGTGCCATCAGTGTTGACAGGGAAGGTACTGAAGGTGATTCACCCCTCCACTTT. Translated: CAISVDREGTEGDSPLHF.